Sequencing of this TCR beta chain was carried out in a study of shared clonotypes between healthy human individuals. Study context: A donor's plate count was three for CD4 naive and three for CD4 memory; CD8 naive had two and CD8 memory one.

CD4+ cells underwent separation, giving CD45RA+ naive and CD45RA-negative memory subsets. Remarks on this clone: Its antigen is as yet unknown.

Measured with immunoSEQ multiplex PCR; TCRdb has only the in-frame clones, and not every one. Among some 1.5 million clones, approximately 96% were seen once, and the ten largest hold more than 0.9%. Study-wide results and limits: Among non-shared clonotypes, generation probabilities were lower than among those shared by all four donors. A handful of donors had roughly 5% of their naive CD4 clonotypes in common.

Trimming pared 4 bases from V and 2 bases from J, leaving 15 bases between. The CDR3 is 16 amino acids. Germline V CDR1 and CDR2: MDHEN, SYDVKM. The sample comprised naive CD4+ T cells sorted from blood. Subset in this sample: CD45RA+ positively selected. The sequence was obtained from a man younger than 40 in good health. The chain employs TRBV28 and TRBJ2-4, with D perhaps matching TRBD2 (6 bases). The DNA of the CDR3 is TGTGCCAGCAGTTCTTGGGGGGAAGAGACCAAAAACATTCAGTACTTC. Its translation is CASSSWGEETKNIQYF.